This TCR beta chain was found in a study of CD8 T cells in Susac syndrome (dated 2019 in TCRdb). A note on the overall study: Whether CD8+ T cell activation and differentiation in Susac syndrome was antigen driven was tested using repertoire sequencing. Paper-wide results and their limitations: The number of individuals in the TCR sequencing and HLA analysis was recognized as being relatively small.

High-throughput TCR beta sequencing profiled peripheral blood CD8+ and CD4+ T cells from healthy donors, Susac syndrome patients and multiple sclerosis patients. The multiple sclerosis controls were treatment-naive patients whose relapsing-remitting disease, either stable or active, fulfilled the revised McDonald criteria. Bulk CD8+ and CD4+ T cells were purified by magnetic negative isolation, while CD8+ TEMRA cells were enriched using FACS. Blood was drawn into EDTA tubes, processed within 24 hours, and PBMCs were isolated by density gradient centrifugation. PBMCs destined for TCR sequencing were cryopreserved in liquid nitrogen and later thawed in a 37 °C water bath. The sorted or isolated CD4+, CD8+ and CD8+ TEMRA cells had a purity of 90% or higher. RNA was extracted using the RNeasy kit, and roughly 0.5 to 1 microgram was reverse transcribed with random hexamers. The immunoSEQ multiplex PCR assay, covering 54 Vbeta and 13 Jbeta segments, was used to amplify TCR beta CDR3 regions. To correct PCR amplification bias, a synthetic template baseline was used for both primer optimization and computational correction. In the source study's methods: Reads were annotated to V, D and J genes according to IMGT and were analyzed with immunoSEQ Analyzer, with only productive sequences retained. Clonality was calculated as one minus the Shannon entropy normalized by log2 of the number of productive unique sequences. Public and private clones were assessed among the 100 most prevalent clones of each patient and control. Clones were defined as Susac-specific if absent from the healthy and MS cohorts, from approximately 1,100 published viral clones and from other ImmuneACCESS disease sequences. TCRdb applied fastp at Q25 and MiXCR to the public reads, then kept only in-frame beta chains. A single entry per CDR3 protein holds the most common genes and DNA from its merged rows. The V and J calls here are based on TCRdb, not the publication. Present in this sample are a few hundred thousand distinct CDR3 sequences, around 96% of which were seen just once. The ten largest clones represent around 0.099% of the sample.

Of note for this clonotype: The antigen this receptor binds is unknown. Per-base qualities were not stored, and no clone one base away is much larger.

The clonotype originates from a human donor with multiple sclerosis. Sequenced sample: CD4+ T cells from PBMCs.

The CDR3 is CASSVRDAYGYTF. In nucleotides, the sequence is TGTGCCAGCAGTGTACGGGACGCCTATGGCTACACCTTC. The rearranged chain carries TRBV25-1 and TRBJ1-2, with a tentative D gene TRBD1 over 5 matching bases. CDR1 and CDR2 are read off the germline V gene as MGHDK and SYGVNS. Trimming removed 4 bases from V and 4 bases from J, leaving 10 bases between the germline ends. The CDR3 measures 13 amino acids from cysteine to phenylalanine. The retained sequence is limited to the CDR3, 39 bases, with the frame set at the first base.